A selection of T cell receptor beta chains follows, all from one sample in a study of T-cell reconstitution after alpha-beta-depleted transplantation in children. TCRdb recomputed calls from the PCR reads with MiXCR, one row per CDR3 protein. The table has roughly 120,000 distinct CDR3 sequences, approximately 22% seen once. This sample comprised PBMCs, mostly from graft donor cells, obtained 180 days after TCRalphabeta/CD19-depleted stem cell transplant. These receptor sequences come from a male patient between 2 and 15 years old who had a stem cell transplant for chronic granulomatous disease, so the T cells may come from the graft donor. Both conserved end residues are part of each CDR3. D genes are given only for firm matches. Not every row has a clone size; where given, it reads once, few, many or a size class.

D	V	J	size	CDR3	DNA
-	TRBV12-3/TRBV12-4	TRBJ1-1	-	CASSPMGNSGPEAFF	TGTGCCAGCAGTCCCATGGGGAACAGCGGTCCTGAAGCTTTCTTT
-	TRBV10-3	TRBJ1-3	-	CAISAGDVGNTIYF	TGTGCCATCAGTGCCGGGGACGTCGGAAACACCATATATTTT
TRBD1	TRBV5-1	TRBJ2-1	-	CASSLTGTGYNEQFF	TGCGCCAGCAGCTTAACCGGGACAGGGTACAATGAGCAGTTCTTC
TRBD1	TRBV12-3/TRBV12-4	TRBJ2-2	-	CASSLTGGIAGELFF	TGTGCCAGCAGTTTAACAGGGGGAATCGCCGGGGAGCTGTTTTTT
-	TRBV20-1	TRBJ2-1	many	CSANPLGGTNNEQFF	TGCAGTGCTAACCCACTGGGCGGGACAAACAATGAGCAGTTCTTC
TRBD2	TRBV20-1	TRBJ2-1	many	CSASSGLAGTNEQFF	TGCAGTGCTAGCTCGGGACTAGCGGGAACCAATGAGCAGTTCTTC
-	TRBV12-3/TRBV12-4	TRBJ1-5	many	CASSLGRTAYRNQPQHF	TGTGCCAGCAGTTTAGGTAGGACGGCCTATCGCAATCAGCCCCAGCATTTT
TRBD2	TRBV12-3/TRBV12-4	TRBJ2-3	many	CASSLEPGLGRPDTQYF	TGTGCCAGCAGTTTAGAGCCGGGACTAGGCCGCCCAGATACGCAGTATTTT
-	TRBV27	TRBJ2-4	-	CASSSPARVLYF	TGTGCCAGCAGTTCACCAGCCAGGGTACTGTACTTC
-	TRBV6-2/TRBV6-3	TRBJ2-4	-	CASSYLGSQNIQYF	TGTGCCAGCAGTTACTTGGGCAGCCAAAACATTCAGTACTTC
-	TRBV29-1	TRBJ2-7	-	CSVGVDSYEQYF	TGCAGCGTTGGGGTGGACTCCTACGAGCAGTACTTC
-	TRBV5-1	TRBJ2-7	few	CASSGPTPYEQYF	TGCGCCAGCTCAGGACCTACTCCCTACGAGCAGTACTTC
TRBD2	TRBV6-5	TRBJ2-2	few	CASSSGGASTGELFF	TGTGCCAGCAGTTCCGGGGGGGCGAGTACCGGGGAGCTGTTTTTT
-	TRBV9	TRBJ1-2	-	CASSGDRTYGYTF	TGTGCCAGCAGCGGCGACAGGACTTATGGCTACACCTTC
-	TRBV20-1	TRBJ2-1	-	CSAALGSYNEQFF	TGCAGTGCTGCCCTCGGGAGCTACAATGAGCAGTTCTTC
TRBD1	TRBV29-1	TRBJ2-3	-	CSWGQSTDTQYF	TGCAGTTGGGGACAGAGCACAGATACGCAGTATTTT
-	TRBV30	TRBJ1-2	-	CAWSLANYGYTF	TGTGCCTGGAGTTTAGCTAACTATGGCTACACCTTC
-	TRBV12-3/TRBV12-4	TRBJ2-3	-	CASSRTSPDTQYF	TGTGCCAGCAGCCGAACTAGCCCCGATACGCAGTATTTT
-	TRBV27	TRBJ2-6	few	CASSPSTGPSSGANVLTF	TGTGCCAGCAGTCCATCGACAGGACCTAGCTCTGGGGCCAACGTCCTGACTTTC
-	TRBV6-1	TRBJ1-2	-	CASSPRVRDGYTF	TGTGCCAGCAGTCCCCGGGTCCGGGATGGCTACACCTTC
-	TRBV5-5	TRBJ1-6	once	CASSPDHREGNSPLHF	TGTGCCAGCAGCCCGGACCACAGGGAAGGGAATTCACCCCTCCACTTT
-	TRBV5-1	TRBJ2-3	many	CASSYDTPSTDTQYF	TGCGCCAGCAGCTACGACACGCCGAGCACAGATACGCAGTATTTT
TRBD1	TRBV20-1	TRBJ1-6	-	CSARDVPGGFNSPLHF	TGCAGTGCTAGAGATGTTCCAGGGGGCTTCAATTCACCCCTCCACTTT
-	TRBV18	TRBJ2-1	-	CASSTLTGYNEQFF	TGTGCCAGCTCAACCCTGACTGGGTACAATGAGCAGTTCTTC
-	TRBV5-6	TRBJ2-7	many	CASSLKGRSYEQYF	TGTGCCAGCAGCTTGAAGGGGAGATCCTACGAGCAGTACTTC
-	TRBV12-3/TRBV12-4	TRBJ2-7	many	CASSWVGLEQYF	TGTGCCAGCAGTTGGGTAGGTCTCGAGCAGTACTTC
-	TRBV29-1	TRBJ2-3	-	CSVEDLGLPLSTDTQYF	TGCAGCGTTGAAGACCTCGGACTCCCTTTAAGCACAGATACGCAGTATTTT
TRBD1	TRBV12-3/TRBV12-4	TRBJ2-2	once	CASSPDRARSNTGELFF	TGTGCCAGCAGCCCGGACAGGGCCCGATCGAACACCGGGGAGCTGTTTTTT
TRBD2	TRBV18	TRBJ2-5	many	CASSPRLAGAQETQYF	TGTGCCAGCTCCCCTCGGCTAGCGGGGGCCCAAGAGACCCAGTACTTC
-	TRBV15	TRBJ2-3	-	CATSRETSGTEDTQYF	TGTGCCACCAGCAGAGAAACGTCCGGGACGGAAGATACGCAGTATTTT
-	TRBV12-3/TRBV12-4	TRBJ2-5	few	CASSSLYGQETQYF	TGTGCCAGCAGTTCGTTATACGGACAAGAGACCCAGTACTTC
-	TRBV7-2	TRBJ2-5	once	CASSLVSGHKYQETQYF	TGTGCCAGCAGCTTAGTTTCTGGACACAAGTACCAAGAGACCCAGTACTTC
-	TRBV6-2/TRBV6-3	TRBJ2-5	many	CASSRESQETQYF	TGTGCCAGCAGCCGGGAATCTCAAGAGACCCAGTACTTC
TRBD1	TRBV18	TRBJ2-7	-	CASSRTGSSYEQYF	TGTGCCAGCTCCCGGACAGGTAGCTCCTACGAGCAGTACTTC
-	TRBV20-1	TRBJ2-7	many	CSASGVTHSYEQYF	TGCAGTGCCTCAGGGGTCACCCACTCCTACGAGCAGTACTTC
TRBD2	TRBV5-1	TRBJ2-1	many	CASSLVASGGSYNEQFF	TGCGCCAGCAGCTTGGTGGCTAGCGGGGGGTCCTACAATGAGCAGTTCTTC
-	TRBV4-2	TRBJ2-1	many	CASSPKEGSEQFF	TGTGCCAGCAGCCCTAAAGAAGGAAGTGAGCAGTTCTTC
-	TRBV7-2	TRBJ2-1	-	CASSNRNYNNEQFF	TGTGCCAGCAGTAACAGAAATTATAACAATGAGCAGTTCTTC
-	TRBV11-2	TRBJ1-1	-	CASSRIPGRTEAFF	TGTGCCAGCAGCCGAATACCCGGCCGCACTGAAGCTTTCTTT
-	TRBV12-3/TRBV12-4	TRBJ1-4	few	CASRTLGGANEKLFF	TGTGCCAGCCGGACCCTAGGGGGGGCTAATGAAAAACTGTTTTTT
-	TRBV5-1	TRBJ2-6	few	CASSPWGVSTSGANVLTF	TGCGCCAGCAGCCCCTGGGGGGTCTCAACCTCTGGGGCCAACGTCCTGACTTTC
TRBD1	TRBV5-1	TRBJ1-6	-	CASSLEGTGGDSPLHF	TGCGCCAGCAGCTTGGAAGGGACAGGGGGCGATTCACCCCTCCACTTT
TRBD1	TRBV28	TRBJ2-1	many	CASRTRGLNEQFF	TGTGCCAGCAGAACCAGGGGGCTTAATGAGCAGTTCTTC
-	TRBV7-8	TRBJ2-5	many	CASFRVASAQETQYF	TGTGCCTCCTTCAGGGTGGCTAGCGCCCAAGAGACCCAGTACTTC
-	TRBV7-9	TRBJ2-3	few	CASSSPPQYF	TGTGCCAGCAGCTCCCCCCCGCAGTATTTT
TRBD1	TRBV29-1	TRBJ1-1	-	CSVVSGTGLEAFF	TGCAGCGTTGTTTCCGGGACAGGGTTGGAAGCTTTCTTT
TRBD1	TRBV24-1	TRBJ2-3	-	CATSDTGGTDTQYF	TGTGCCACCAGTGACACAGGGGGCACAGATACGCAGTATTTT
TRBD1	TRBV7-2	TRBJ1-5	many	CASSTGTGVSNQPQHF	TGTGCCAGCAGCACGGGGACAGGGGTTAGCAATCAGCCCCAGCATTTT
-	TRBV20-1	TRBJ2-5	few	CSARRGVYQETQYF	TGCAGTGCTAGAAGGGGGGTGTACCAAGAGACCCAGTACTTC
-	TRBV7-6	TRBJ2-1	few	CASSVAPGYEQFF	TGTGCCAGCAGCGTTGCTCCAGGGTACGAGCAGTTCTTC
-	TRBV6-5	TRBJ2-7	many	CASTLFLGEQYF	TGTGCCAGCACCCTGTTTTTAGGCGAGCAGTACTTC
TRBD1	TRBV20-1	TRBJ2-7	many	CSADKQGVTYEQYF	TGCAGTGCCGACAAACAGGGGGTAACCTACGAGCAGTACTTC
-	TRBV19	TRBJ2-3	-	CASNERNTDTQYF	TGTGCCAGTAACGAGCGGAACACAGATACGCAGTATTTT
-	TRBV10-3	TRBJ2-5	-	CAISPMATQETQYF	TGTGCCATCAGTCCAATGGCCACCCAAGAGACCCAGTACTTC